A selection of T cell receptor beta chains follows, all from one sample in a study of CD8+ T cells in alopecia areata. Data came from immunoSEQ multiplex PCR; TCRdb stores just in-frame clones and leaves some out. The sample lists 200,000 or so clones; 58% were seen once. Specimen: CD4+ T cells sorted from blood, collected at week 24, from a patient treated with tofacitinib. Source of these receptors: a human donor with alopecia areata. Each CDR3 is given with its conserved first and last residue. D genes are given only for firm matches. Size is omitted from some rows. Given values are once, few, many or a class for expanded clones.

size: -; J: TRBJ2-1; D: -; V: TRBV29-1; DNA: TGCAGCGTTGAAACAGGGAGGGGGTCTGATGAGCAGTTCTTC; CDR3: CSVETGRGSDEQFF
size: few; J: TRBJ2-1; D: -; V: TRBV20-1; DNA: TGCAGTGCAACTAAGGCCAATGAGCAGTTCTTC; CDR3: CSATKANEQFF
size: -; J: TRBJ2-7; D: -; V: TRBV10-3; DNA: TGTGCCATCAGTGCAGAACAGGGTCCCCCCTACGAGCAGTACTTC; CDR3: CAISAEQGPPYEQYF
size: -; J: TRBJ2-1; D: TRBD2; V: TRBV5-6; DNA: TGTGCCAGCAGCTTGGTATCCCTAGCGGGGGGGCCGTACAATGAGCAGTTCTTC; CDR3: CASSLVSLAGGPYNEQFF
size: few; J: TRBJ2-6; D: -; V: TRBV10-3; DNA: TGTGCCATCGGAGGGGAATTCTCTGGGGCCAACGTCCTGACTTTC; CDR3: CAIGGEFSGANVLTF
size: few; J: TRBJ2-2; D: -; V: TRBV6-4; DNA: TGTGCCAGCAGTGACTCCTACGGCGGGGAGCTGTTTTTT; CDR3: CASSDSYGGELFF
size: -; J: TRBJ1-5; D: -; V: TRBV5-4; DNA: TGTGCCAGCAGCTTGGACCCACAGAGCAATCAGCCCCAGCATTTT; CDR3: CASSLDPQSNQPQHF
size: -; J: TRBJ1-6; D: -; V: TRBV2; DNA: TGTGCCAGCATTGGCCCCCGCAATTCACCCCTCCACTTT; CDR3: CASIGPRNSPLHF
size: few; J: TRBJ2-7; D: -; V: TRBV7-9; DNA: TGTGCCAGCAGCTTAGACTGGACCTACGAGCAGTACTTC; CDR3: CASSLDWTYEQYF
size: -; J: TRBJ1-1; D: -; V: TRBV29-1; DNA: TGCAGCGTTGGAGGTCTGAACACTGAAGCTTTCTTT; CDR3: CSVGGLNTEAFF
size: few; J: TRBJ2-3; D: TRBD2; V: TRBV5-1; DNA: TGCGCCAGCAGCTTGGACCCTAGCGGGGCGACAGATACGCAGTATTTT; CDR3: CASSLDPSGATDTQYF
size: -; J: TRBJ2-7; D: -; V: TRBV5-1; DNA: TGCGCCAGCAGCTTGGATGGGAACGAGCAGTACTTC; CDR3: CASSLDGNEQYF
size: -; J: TRBJ2-6; D: -; V: TRBV27; DNA: TGTGCCAGCAGTTTTGCAGGCCAGGACACTGGGGCCAACGTCCTGACTTTC; CDR3: CASSFAGQDTGANVLTF
size: few; J: TRBJ2-3; D: -; V: TRBV18; DNA: TGTGCCAGCTCACCTAGCACAGATACGCAGTATTTT; CDR3: CASSPSTDTQYF
size: -; J: TRBJ1-6; D: -; V: TRBV5-6; DNA: TGTGCCAGCAGCTTGACGGATAATTCACCCCTCCACTTT; CDR3: CASSLTDNSPLHF
size: once; J: TRBJ2-7; D: TRBD2; V: TRBV27; DNA: TGTGCCAGCCGGGAACTAGCGGGAGAGCAGTACTTC; CDR3: CASRELAGEQYF
size: -; J: TRBJ1-4; D: -; V: TRBV19; DNA: TGTGCCAGCAAGGGGACCGACTTGGGTAATGAAAAACTGTTTTTT; CDR3: CASKGTDLGNEKLFF
size: few; J: TRBJ2-7; D: TRBD1; V: TRBV6-6; DNA: TGTGCCAGCAGTACACAGGGGTCCTACGAGCAGTACTTC; CDR3: CASSTQGSYEQYF
size: -; J: TRBJ2-5; D: -; V: TRBV28; DNA: TGTGCCAGCCGGGTCCCTAGTCTCACAGAGACCCAGTACTTC; CDR3: CASRVPSLTETQYF
size: few; J: TRBJ2-5; D: TRBD1; V: TRBV10-3; DNA: TGTGCCATCAGTGAGGGGGACAGGGAAACCCAGTACTTC; CDR3: CAISEGDRETQYF
size: few; J: TRBJ1-1; D: -; V: TRBV5-1; DNA: TGCGCCAGCGCCGAGGTCGGGGACACTGAAGCTTTCTTT; CDR3: CASAEVGDTEAFF
size: -; J: TRBJ1-2; D: -; V: TRBV4-3; DNA: TGCGCCAGCAGCCAAGATACCGAATCTTACTATGGCTACACCTTC; CDR3: CASSQDTESYYGYTF
size: -; J: TRBJ2-1; D: -; V: TRBV25-1; DNA: TGTGCCAGCAGTGATAGCAGGACGGACAATGAGCAGTTCTTC; CDR3: CASSDSRTDNEQFF
size: -; J: TRBJ2-4; D: -; V: TRBV28; DNA: TGTGCCAGCAGTCCGGTGGCCAAAAACATTCAGTACTTC; CDR3: CASSPVAKNIQYF
size: -; J: TRBJ1-1; D: -; V: TRBV28; DNA: TGTGCCAGCACCCTAGCCCGAGGGGGTACTGAAGCTTTCTTT; CDR3: CASTLARGGTEAFF
size: -; J: TRBJ2-1; D: TRBD1; V: TRBV29-1; DNA: TGCAGCGTCGGACAGGGGGAGACCTACAATGAGCAGTTCTTC; CDR3: CSVGQGETYNEQFF
size: few; J: TRBJ1-1; D: -; V: TRBV5-1; DNA: TGCGCCAGCAGCATCATTGGGACAAACACTGAAGCTTTCTTT; CDR3: CASSIIGTNTEAFF
size: few; J: TRBJ2-1; D: -; V: TRBV28; DNA: TGTGCCAGCTCCTGGCGCAATGAGCAGTTCTTC; CDR3: CASSWRNEQFF
size: few; J: TRBJ2-7; D: -; V: TRBV5-1; DNA: TGCGCCAGCAGCTCTACCTCAGCGACCGACCTCTACGAGCAGTACTTC; CDR3: CASSSTSATDLYEQYF
size: -; J: TRBJ2-3; D: TRBD2; V: TRBV29-1; DNA: TGCAGCGTTGAAGAAGTCCGTCTGGCTAGCGGGGTGGATACGCAGTATTTT; CDR3: CSVEEVRLASGVDTQYF
size: -; J: TRBJ1-5; D: TRBD1; V: TRBV5-1; DNA: TGCGCCAGCAGCTTGACAGGGGGCGATCAGCCCCAGCATTTT; CDR3: CASSLTGGDQPQHF
size: -; J: TRBJ2-6; D: -; V: TRBV11-3; DNA: TGTGCCAGCAGCCAAACGAGCTCTGGGGCCAACGTCCTGACTTTC; CDR3: CASSQTSSGANVLTF
size: -; J: TRBJ1-2; D: -; V: TRBV4-1; DNA: TGCGCCAGCAGCCAAGCACGGACGGAGGATGGCTACACCTTC; CDR3: CASSQARTEDGYTF
size: -; J: TRBJ2-5; D: TRBD1; V: TRBV29-1; DNA: TGCAGCGTTGAAGTTTTCAGGGGGCAAACCCAGTACTTC; CDR3: CSVEVFRGQTQYF
size: few; J: TRBJ2-1; D: -; V: TRBV6-6; DNA: TGTGCCAGCGGAGGGATTTCCCTTAACAATGAGCAGTTCTTC; CDR3: CASGGISLNNEQFF
size: few; J: TRBJ2-3; D: -; V: TRBV11-1; DNA: TGTGCCAGCAGCTGGGAGCGGGCAGATACGCAGTATTTT; CDR3: CASSWERADTQYF
size: -; J: TRBJ1-5; D: TRBD1; V: TRBV23-1; DNA: TGCGCCAGCCCACTCAGACAGGGGAAAATTCAGCCCCAGCATTTT; CDR3: CASPLRQGKIQPQHF
size: -; J: TRBJ2-1; D: -; V: TRBV5-6; DNA: TGTGCCAGCAGCTTGGCGCCGGGGCGGGAGCAGTTCTTC; CDR3: CASSLAPGREQFF
size: -; J: TRBJ2-3; D: -; V: TRBV6-6; DNA: TGTGCCAGCAGTCTAACAGAAAGCACAGATACGCAGTATTTT; CDR3: CASSLTESTDTQYF
size: -; J: TRBJ2-7; D: TRBD2; V: TRBV10-3; DNA: TGTGCCACCGGGACTAGCGGGAGGCAGATGTACGAGCAGTACTTC; CDR3: CATGTSGRQMYEQYF
size: -; J: TRBJ2-7; D: -; V: TRBV7-9; DNA: TGTGCCAGCAGCTTCGGGCAGTCAATCTCCTACGAGCAGTACTTC; CDR3: CASSFGQSISYEQYF
size: few; J: TRBJ1-5; D: TRBD1; V: TRBV6-5; DNA: TGTGCCAGCAGTGGACAGGGGAGCGGGCAGCCCCAGCATTTT; CDR3: CASSGQGSGQPQHF
size: -; J: TRBJ1-5; D: -; V: TRBV19; DNA: TGTGCCAGTAGTATAAGTCCGCAGGGTTCTGGCAATCAGCCCCAGCATTTT; CDR3: CASSISPQGSGNQPQHF